These 8 T cell receptor beta chains were sequenced from one sample in a study of T cells in localized non-small cell lung cancer. Libraries were prepared by immunoSEQ multiplex PCR; TCRdb keeps only in-frame clonotypes and omits some of them. The table lists around 90,000 clones, roughly 75% of them singletons, with less than 20% in the top ten. Source: PBMCs, taken before any cancer treatment. The receptors come from a man aged 40 to 70 with stage II squamous cell lung carcinoma.

CDR3 nucleotides: TGTGCCAGTAGCTTACGGGAAGGCTACGAGCAGTACTTC. This codes for CASSLREGYEQYF. This chain joins TRBV19 and TRBJ2-7, with D tentatively TRBD2 (5 bases). The V end lost 6 bases, the J end lost 3 bases, and 12 bases lay between the germline ends. The length of the CDR3 is 13 residues. Germline CDR1 reads LNHDA; CDR2 reads SQIVND (reference sequence).

The rearrangement uses TRBV9 and TRBJ1-4; 9 nucleotides line up with TRBD1. The CDR3 has 14 amino acids. The junction had 2 bases not matched to a gene; V was cut back by 3 bases and J by 5 bases. CDR1 is SGDLS, CDR2 YYNGEE, per germline. In DNA, the CDR3 is TGTGCCAGCAGCGCCGGGACAGGGAATGAAAAACTGTTTTTT. Encoded protein: CASSAGTGNEKLFF.

This chain connects TRBV19 to TRBJ2-6; D possibly corresponds to TRBD2 (5 bases). From germline, CDR1 is LNHDA and CDR2 SQIVND (reference sequence). The ends were cut back, 4 bases at V and 0 bases at J, with 7 bases in the middle. CDR3 length: 15 amino acids. The DNA for the CDR3 is TGTGCCAGTAGTAGAGGGTACTCTGGGGCCAACGTCCTGACTTTC. Encoded protein: CASSRGYSGANVLTF.

The rearrangement uses TRBV2 and TRBJ2-7; 9 positions agree with TRBD1. With 3 bases clipped from V and 7 bases from J, the junction kept 10 bases outside the gene matches. Germline V gene lookup returns CDR1 SNHLY and CDR2 FYNNEI. The CDR3 consists of 15 residues. The CDR3 is CASSDQTGGLGEQYF. In DNA, the CDR3 is TGTGCCAGCAGTGACCAAACAGGGGGCTTGGGTGAGCAGTACTTC. Full variable domain (remainder filled in from reference TRBV2 and TRBJ2-7): EPEVTQTPSHQVTQMGQEVILRCVPISNHLYFYWYRQILGQKVEFLVSFYNNEISEKSEIFDDQFSVERPDGSNFTLKIRSTKLEDSAMYFCASSDQTGGLGEQYFGPGTRLTVT.

This clone was seen more than once but under ten times. The V call is TRBV27, the J call TRBJ2-4, with D perhaps matching TRBD1 (6 bases). Per the germline V gene, CDR1 is MNHEY and CDR2 is SMNVEV (reference sequence). Between the trimmed V and J ends, which lost 0 bases and 0 bases, there was a span of 9 bases. The CDR3 contains 16 residues. CDR3 nucleotides: TGTGCCAGCAGTTTATCGGGACAACTAGCCAAAAACATTCAGTACTTC. This translates into CASSLSGQLAKNIQYF.

The chain is built from TRBV5-4 and TRBJ2-5; possibly TRBD2 for D (5 bases). Between the trimmed V and J ends, which lost 0 bases and 2 bases, there was a span of 11 bases. This CDR3 has 15 residues. Germline assignment: CDR1 SGHNT and CDR2 YYREEE (reference sequence). As DNA, the CDR3 is TGTGCCAGCAGCTTGGCGCTCGGGAAACAAGAGACCCAGTACTTC. The encoded protein is CASSLALGKQETQYF.

The gene calls are TRBV4-1 and TRBJ1-2; D is ambiguous. The ends were cut back, 0 bases at V and 8 bases at J, with 16 bases in the middle. Germline V gives CDR1 MGHRA, CDR2 YSYEKL. The CDR3 extends over 15 amino acids. This CDR3 reads CASSQDRDLKGGYTF. The CDR3 nucleotides read TGCGCCAGCAGCCAAGACCGGGATCTAAAGGGCGGCTACACCTTC.

The chain employs TRBV9 and TRBJ2-1, with 8 positions matching TRBD2. V was pared by 0 bases and J by 4 bases, with 3 bases of the junction left unmatched. The germline V gene has CDR1 SGDLS and CDR2 YYNGEE. The CDR3 covers 15 residues. CDR3 sequence: CASSVATSGYNEQFF. The CDR3 DNA reads as TGTGCCAGCAGCGTAGCAACTAGCGGTTACAATGAGCAGTTCTTC.